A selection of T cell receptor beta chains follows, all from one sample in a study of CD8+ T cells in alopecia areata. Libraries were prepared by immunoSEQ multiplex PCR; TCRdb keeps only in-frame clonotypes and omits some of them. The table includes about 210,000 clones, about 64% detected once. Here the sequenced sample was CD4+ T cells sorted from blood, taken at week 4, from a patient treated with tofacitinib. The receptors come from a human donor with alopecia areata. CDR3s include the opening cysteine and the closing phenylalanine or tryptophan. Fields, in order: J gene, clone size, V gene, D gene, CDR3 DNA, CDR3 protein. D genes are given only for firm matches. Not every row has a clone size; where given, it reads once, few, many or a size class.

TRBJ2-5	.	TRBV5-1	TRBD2	TGCGCCAGCAGCCCTGGACTAGCGGGGGGGCTCTGGGAGACCCAGTACTTC	CASSPGLAGGLWETQYF
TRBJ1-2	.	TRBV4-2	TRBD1	TGTGCCAGCAGCCATGAGGGGACAGGGGCAGGAGGCTACACCTTC	CASSHEGTGAGGYTF
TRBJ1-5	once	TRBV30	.	TGTGCCTGGAGTCGGACAGCTAGCAATCAGCCCCAGCATTTT	CAWSRTASNQPQHF
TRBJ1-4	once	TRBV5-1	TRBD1	TGCGCCAGCAGCTTTGGGGCAGGGGGCGATGAAAAACTGTTTTTT	CASSFGAGGDEKLFF
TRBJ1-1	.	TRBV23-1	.	TGCGCCAGAGACTCTCTCAGGGGCGTCTTT	CARDSLRGVF
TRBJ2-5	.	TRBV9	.	TGTGCCAGCAGCGGCGGGGGCCGGGCGGCAGGGACCCAGTACTTC	CASSGGGRAAGTQYF
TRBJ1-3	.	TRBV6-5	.	TGTGCCAGCAGTAACCCCACATCTGGAAACACCATATATTTT	CASSNPTSGNTIYF
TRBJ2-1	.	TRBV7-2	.	TGTGCCAGCAGCCTAAGAAATGAGCAGTTCTTC	CASSLRNEQFF
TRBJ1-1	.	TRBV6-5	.	TGTGCCAGCAGTTCGGTGAACACTGAAGCTTTCTTT	CASSSVNTEAFF
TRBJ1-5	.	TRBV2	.	TGTGCCAGCAGTGAAGCGCTGTTCCCGCCCCAGCATTTT	CASSEALFPPQHF
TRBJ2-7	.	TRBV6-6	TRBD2	TGTGCCAGCAGTTTCCCCCAGCGGGGGAACTACGAGCAGTACTTC	CASSFPQRGNYEQYF
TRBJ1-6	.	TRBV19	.	TGTGCCAGTAGCCCCGAACAGGGCAGAAATTCACCCCTCCACTTT	CASSPEQGRNSPLHF
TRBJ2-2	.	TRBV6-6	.	TGTGCCAGCAGTTTGTGGAACACCGGGGAGCTGTTTTTT	CASSLWNTGELFF
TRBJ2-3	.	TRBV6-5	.	TGTGCCAGCAAGAGGGGGGTGTGGGCAGATACGCAGTATTTT	CASKRGVWADTQYF
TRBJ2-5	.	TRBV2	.	TGTGCCAGCACTAGAAACACCCGACAAGAGACCCAGTACTTC	CASTRNTRQETQYF
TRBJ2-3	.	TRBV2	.	TGTGCCAGCACCCGTTCAAGCGGGTCTAGCACAGATACGCAGTATTTT	CASTRSSGSSTDTQYF
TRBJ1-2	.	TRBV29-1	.	TGCAGCGTTGAAGGCTTCGGAGGGTTCAACTATGGCTACACCTTC	CSVEGFGGFNYGYTF
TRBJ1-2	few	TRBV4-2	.	TGTGCCAGCAGCCAAGGGCCAGAGAACTATGGCTACACCTTC	CASSQGPENYGYTF
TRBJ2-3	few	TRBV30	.	TGTGCCTGGAGTGTAAACCTCCTTGGGACAGATACGCAGTATTTT	CAWSVNLLGTDTQYF
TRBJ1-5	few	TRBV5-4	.	TGTGCCAGCAGCTCGGATGGGGTGGGGCACGTCAATCAGCCCCAGCATTTT	CASSSDGVGHVNQPQHF
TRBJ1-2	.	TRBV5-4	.	TGTGCCACCCACCTTAACCAGGCGGATAGCTACACCTTC	CATHLNQADSYTF
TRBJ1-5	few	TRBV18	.	TGTGCCAGCTCACCTGCAGTCAATCAGCCCCAGCATTTT	CASSPAVNQPQHF
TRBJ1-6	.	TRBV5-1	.	TGCGCCAGCAGCTTGGGGACCGCTAATTCACCCCTCCACTTT	CASSLGTANSPLHF
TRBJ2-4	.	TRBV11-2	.	TGTGCCAGCAGCTTAGCCGGGAAACTAGCCAAAAACATTCAGTACTTC	CASSLAGKLAKNIQYF
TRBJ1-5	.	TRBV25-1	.	TGTGCCAGCAGAGCGTACAAAGGCGGTCAGCCCCAGCATTTT	CASRAYKGGQPQHF
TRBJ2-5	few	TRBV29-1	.	TGCAGCGTGCGAGCTTTTCAAGAGACCCAGTACTTC	CSVRAFQETQYF
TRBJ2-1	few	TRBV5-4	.	TGTGCCAGCAGCTACAGGGAAGGAAGCAATGAGCAGTTCTTC	CASSYREGSNEQFF
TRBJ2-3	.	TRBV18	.	TGTGCCAGCTCACCACAAAGGGAGGATACGCAGTATTTT	CASSPQREDTQYF
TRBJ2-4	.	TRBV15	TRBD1	TGTGCCACCAGCAGAGATGTGGGACAGGAATGGTACTTC	CATSRDVGQEWYF
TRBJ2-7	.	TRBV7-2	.	TGTGCCAGCAGGTTCGGGGGGCAGAGAGGCGAGCAGTACTTC	CASRFGGQRGEQYF
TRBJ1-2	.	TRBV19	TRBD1	TGTGCCAGTAGTAGATCAGGGGGGAATGGCTACACCTTC	CASSRSGGNGYTF
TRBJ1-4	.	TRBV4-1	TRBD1	TGCGCCAGCAGCCTACAATTGGGACAGCAAATGAGAAAACTGTTTTTT	CASSLQLGQQMRKLFF
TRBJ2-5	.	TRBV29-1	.	TGCAGCGGGGGGCGAGGCGCTGGGGAGACCCAGTACTTC	CSGGRGAGETQYF
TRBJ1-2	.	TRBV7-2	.	TGTGCCAGCAGCCAACAGTGGGCTAACTATGGCTACACCTTC	CASSQQWANYGYTF
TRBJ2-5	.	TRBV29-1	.	TGCAGCGTCCGACGGCAGGGTGTGGGAGAGACCCAGTACTTC	CSVRRQGVGETQYF
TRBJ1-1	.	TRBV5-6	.	TGTGCCAGCAGCTTGGAGACGGTAAACACTGAAGCTTTCTTT	CASSLETVNTEAFF
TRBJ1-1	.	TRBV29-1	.	TGCAGCGTTGTGGGCGGGATACTAACTGAAGCTTTCTTT	CSVVGGILTEAFF
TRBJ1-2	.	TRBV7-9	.	TGTGCCAGCAGCTTAGCTGGACTTAACTATGGCTACACCTTC	CASSLAGLNYGYTF
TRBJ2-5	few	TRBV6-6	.	TGTGCCAGCAGTAGGGGAAGCGAGACCCAGTACTTC	CASSRGSETQYF
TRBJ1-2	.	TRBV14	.	TGTGCCAGCAGCCAAGTCTCCTTTAACTATGGCTACACCTTC	CASSQVSFNYGYTF
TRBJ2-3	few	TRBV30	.	TGTGCCTGGGGAGACGCAGATACGCAGTATTTT	CAWGDADTQYF
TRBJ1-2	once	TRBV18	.	TGTGCCAGCTCACCGGCCGCTAACTATGGCTACACCTTC	CASSPAANYGYTF
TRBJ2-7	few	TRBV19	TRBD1	TGTGCCAGTAGTATCTTCGGACAGGGAGGAAACGAGCAGTACTTC	CASSIFGQGGNEQYF
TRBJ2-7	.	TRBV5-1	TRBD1	TGCGCCAGCAGCAAGGGACAGGGGGACGAGCAGTACTTC	CASSKGQGDEQYF
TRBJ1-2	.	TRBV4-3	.	TGCGCCAGCAGCCAAGAATGGGGGGCGAGTGGCTACACCTTC	CASSQEWGASGYTF